This TCR beta chain emerged from a study of glioma-infiltrating T cells after dendritic cell vaccination (dated by TCRdb to 2016 to 2017). For the wider study: The cohort included around 15 glioblastoma patients drawn from Phase I and II dendritic cell vaccination trials, of whom 9 were newly diagnosed and 6 had recurrent disease. The vaccine consisted of monocyte-derived dendritic cells cultured about seven days with IL-4 and GM-CSF, then pulsed overnight with autologous tumor lysate. Patients received three intradermal dendritic cell vaccine injections at biweekly intervals in the arm below the axilla. Tumor-infiltrating lymphocyte content was quantified and tumor and blood repertoires were compared in dendritic cell-vaccinated glioblastoma patients by deep sequencing of TCR beta CDR3 regions. Between the early 2000s and the early 2010s, the patients were given dendritic cell vaccination pulsed with autologous tumor lysate. Survival after dendritic cell vaccination was correlated with TCR sequencing metrics such as TIL content and the overlap between tumor and blood repertoires. The research as a whole found: Higher estimated pretreatment TIL content predicted longer time to progression and overall survival after dendritic cell vaccination. The TCR overlap response model with three groups was called speculative and said to need prospective validation. The cohort was small and heterogeneous, few patients had complete blood and tumor sets, and even fewer had initial-recurrent tumor pairs. No direct relationship between TCR clonality and survival was found, suggesting a diverse polyclonal response may matter.

Patients were selected on the basis of adequate residual fresh-frozen tumor tissue and more than two years of available survival data. Molecular status otherwise varied across the glioblastoma patients, but none of them carried an isocitrate dehydrogenase mutation. PBMC were collected before vaccination, two weeks after the third vaccination, and at tumor progression when it occurred. Genomic DNA was extracted with the Qiagen DNeasy Blood extraction Kit. The immunoSEQ assay amplified TCRB CDR3 regions from 1.5 to 2.5 micrograms of genomic DNA, or from all available DNA when less than that amount was available. Multiplex PCR used 60 forward primers for TCR V beta segments and 13 reverse primers for J beta segments. To estimate reads per starting template, synthetic control templates were spiked into each sample at limiting dilution. The Illumina HiSeq System generated 87 bp sequencing reads. On the study's bioinformatics: To remove PCR and sequencing errors, closely related sequences were merged with a nearest neighbor algorithm. TCR overlap was measured as the percentage of unique tumor TCR beta sequences that were also present in the peripheral blood of the same patient. The source is immuneACCESS, and TCRdb retained only in-frame sequences with V and J called. Part of the clones is not carried over; for the studies checked, unresolved V genes explain less than half of this, and the remainder is unexplained. V, J and clone size were drawn from that table, and D and trimming were deduced from the DNA. For this sample the table gives around 97,000 clones, of which more than 80% were detected only once. In total, the top ten clones hold around 12% of the sample.

Inclusive of the bounding cysteine and phenylalanine, the CDR3 is 12 residues long. This entry keeps only the CDR3 DNA: 36 bases, framed from base 1. Trimming takes 2 bases from V and 9 bases from J, and the germline ends sit 5 bases apart. CDR1 and CDR2 are drawn from the germline V gene (reference sequence): MNHNY, SVGAGI. About this clone: It lacks a known antigen. There are no base qualities to consult, and no much larger clone falls within one base.

The chain uses TRBV6-6 and TRBJ1-6, with the identity of the D gene unclear. The specimen comprised blood, sampled before dendritic cell vaccination. The sequence derives from a human donor with glioblastoma. CDR3 reads: CASSYGPSPLHF. DNA sequence: TGTGCCAGCAGTTACGGCCCTTCACCCCTCCACTTT.